Included here is one T cell receptor (beta chain) sequence, with context. This sample is drawn from a study of control samples from healthy donors and cancer patients. Germline V gene data show CDR1 as LGHDT and CDR2 as YNNKEL (reference sequence). CDR3 size: 12 residues. Deletions cut 6 bases from V and 3 bases from J, with 9 bases between. The table came from immunoSEQ multiplex PCR; TCRdb's copy has only in-frame clones and leaves some out. This repertoire shows some 170,000 clones, roughly 95% found once; its top ten account for over 0.9%. V usage is TRBV3-1 (or the pseudogene TRBV3-2) and J usage is TRBJ2-7, with unresolved D. The TCR was taken from a woman in her 30s in good health. The sequencing input was blood. The CDR3 sequence is CASSPSFYEQYF. CDR3 bases: TGTGCCAGCAGTCCGTCCTTCTACGAGCAGTACTTC.